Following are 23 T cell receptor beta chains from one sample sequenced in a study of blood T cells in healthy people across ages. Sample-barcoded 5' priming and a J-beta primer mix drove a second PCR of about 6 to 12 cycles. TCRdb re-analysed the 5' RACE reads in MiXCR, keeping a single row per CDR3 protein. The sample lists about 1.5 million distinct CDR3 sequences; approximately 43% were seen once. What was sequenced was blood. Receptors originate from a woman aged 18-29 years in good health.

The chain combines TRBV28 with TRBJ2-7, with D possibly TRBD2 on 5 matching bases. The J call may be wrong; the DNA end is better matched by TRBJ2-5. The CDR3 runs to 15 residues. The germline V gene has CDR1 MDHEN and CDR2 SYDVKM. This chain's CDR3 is CASCRELGTKETQYF. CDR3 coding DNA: TGTGCCAGCTGCCGGGAACTAGGCACTAAAGAGACCCAGTACTTC.

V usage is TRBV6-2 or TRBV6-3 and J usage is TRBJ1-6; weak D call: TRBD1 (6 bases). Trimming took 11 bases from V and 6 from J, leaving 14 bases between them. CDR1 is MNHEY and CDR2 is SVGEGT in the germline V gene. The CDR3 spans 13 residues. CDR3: CAANRDGNSPLHF. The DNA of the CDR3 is TGTGCCGCAAACAGGGACGGTAATTCACCCCTCCACTTT.

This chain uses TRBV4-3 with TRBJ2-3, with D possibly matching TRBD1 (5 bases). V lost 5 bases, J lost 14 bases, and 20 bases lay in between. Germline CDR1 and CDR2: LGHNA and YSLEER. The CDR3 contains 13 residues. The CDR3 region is CASSETRAGQAYF. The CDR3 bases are TGCGCCAGCAGCGAGACACGGGCAGGGCAAGCGTATTTT.

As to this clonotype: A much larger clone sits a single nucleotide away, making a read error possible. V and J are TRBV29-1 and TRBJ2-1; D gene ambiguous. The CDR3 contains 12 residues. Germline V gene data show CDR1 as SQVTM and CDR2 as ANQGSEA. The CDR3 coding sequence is TGCAGCGCTGAAGGCATGGACGATGAGCAGTTCTTC. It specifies CSAEGMDDEQFF.

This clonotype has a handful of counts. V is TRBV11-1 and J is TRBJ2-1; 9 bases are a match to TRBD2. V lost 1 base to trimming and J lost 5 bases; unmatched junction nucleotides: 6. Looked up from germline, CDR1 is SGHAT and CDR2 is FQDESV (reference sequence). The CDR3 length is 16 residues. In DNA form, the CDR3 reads TGTGCCAGCAGCTTAGGACTAGCGGAGTTTAACAATGAGCAGTTCTTC. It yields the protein CASSLGLAEFNNEQFF.

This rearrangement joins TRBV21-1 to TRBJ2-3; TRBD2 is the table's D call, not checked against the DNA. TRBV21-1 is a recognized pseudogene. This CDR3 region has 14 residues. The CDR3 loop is CASSKAKGADTQYF. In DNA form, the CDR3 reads TGTGCCAGCAGCAAAGCGAAGGGAGCCGATACGCAGTATTTT.

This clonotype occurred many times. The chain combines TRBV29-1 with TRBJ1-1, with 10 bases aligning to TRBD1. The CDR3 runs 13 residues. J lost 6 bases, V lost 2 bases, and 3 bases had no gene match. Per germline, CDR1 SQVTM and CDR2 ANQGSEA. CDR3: CSVEKGTGAEAFF. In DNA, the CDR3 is TGCAGCGTTGAAAAGGGGACAGGGGCTGAAGCTTTCTTT.

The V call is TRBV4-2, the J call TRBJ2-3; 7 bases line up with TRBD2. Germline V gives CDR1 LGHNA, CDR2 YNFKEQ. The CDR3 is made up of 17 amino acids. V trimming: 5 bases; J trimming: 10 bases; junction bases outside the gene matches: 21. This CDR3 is CASSTGEIGLVEGAQYF. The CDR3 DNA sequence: TGTGCCAGCAGCACAGGCGAGATTGGACTAGTGGAAGGAGCGCAGTATTTT.

The CDR3 protein is CASSFNGHTDTQYF. Written as DNA, the CDR3 is TGTGCCAGCAGTTTTAACGGTCACACAGATACGCAGTATTTT. The rearrangement joins TRBV27 to TRBJ2-3; D not resolved. Germline V lookup: CDR1 MNHEY, CDR2 SMNVEV (reference sequence). CDR3 size: 14 residues. With 3 bases removed from V and 2 bases from J, the gap between germline ends came to 9 bases.

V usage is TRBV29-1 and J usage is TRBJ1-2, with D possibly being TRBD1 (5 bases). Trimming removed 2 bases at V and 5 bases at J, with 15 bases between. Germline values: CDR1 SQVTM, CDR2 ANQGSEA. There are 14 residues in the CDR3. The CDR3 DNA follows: TGCAGCGTTGAAAGTACATGGGGGGGGTATGGCTACACCTTC. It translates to CSVESTWGGYGYTF. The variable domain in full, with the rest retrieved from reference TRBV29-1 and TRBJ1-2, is SAVISQKPSRDICQRGTSLTIQCQVDSQVTMMFWYRQQPGQSLTLIATANQGSEATYESGFVIDKFPISRPNLTFSTLTVSNMSPEDSSIYLCSVESTWGGYGYTFGSGTRLTVV.

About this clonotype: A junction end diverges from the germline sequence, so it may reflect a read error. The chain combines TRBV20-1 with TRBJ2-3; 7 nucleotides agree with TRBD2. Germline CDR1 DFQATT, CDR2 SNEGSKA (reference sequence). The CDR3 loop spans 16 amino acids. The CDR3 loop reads CSAGDSPAGTTDTQYF. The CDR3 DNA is TGCAGTGCTGGAGATAGCCCAGCGGGGACCACAGATACGCAGTATTTT.

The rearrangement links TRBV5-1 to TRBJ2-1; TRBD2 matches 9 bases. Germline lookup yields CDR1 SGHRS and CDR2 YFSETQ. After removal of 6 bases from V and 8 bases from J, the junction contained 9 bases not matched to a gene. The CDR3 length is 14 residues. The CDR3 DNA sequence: TGCGCCAGCACGGGGACTAGCAGAGCCGATGAGCAGTTCTTC. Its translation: CASTGTSRADEQFF.

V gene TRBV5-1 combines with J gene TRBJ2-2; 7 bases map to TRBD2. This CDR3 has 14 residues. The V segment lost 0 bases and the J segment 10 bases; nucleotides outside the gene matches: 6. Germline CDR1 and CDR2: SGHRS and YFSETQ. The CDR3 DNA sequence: TGCGCCAGCAGCTTGGGGACTAGGGGTGAGGAGCTGTTTTTT. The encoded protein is CASSLGTRGEELFF.

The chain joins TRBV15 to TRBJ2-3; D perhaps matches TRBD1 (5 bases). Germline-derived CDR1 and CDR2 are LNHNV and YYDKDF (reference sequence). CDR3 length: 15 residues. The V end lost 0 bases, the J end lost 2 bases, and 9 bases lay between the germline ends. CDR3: CATSREGRNTDTQYF. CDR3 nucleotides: TGTGCCACCAGCAGAGAGGGGCGGAACACAGATACGCAGTATTTT.

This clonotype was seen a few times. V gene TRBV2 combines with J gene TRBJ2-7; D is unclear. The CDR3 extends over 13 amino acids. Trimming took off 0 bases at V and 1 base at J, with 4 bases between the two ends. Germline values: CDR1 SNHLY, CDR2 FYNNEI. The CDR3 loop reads CASSEANSYEQYF. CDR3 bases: TGTGCCAGCAGTGAAGCTAATTCCTACGAGCAGTACTTC.

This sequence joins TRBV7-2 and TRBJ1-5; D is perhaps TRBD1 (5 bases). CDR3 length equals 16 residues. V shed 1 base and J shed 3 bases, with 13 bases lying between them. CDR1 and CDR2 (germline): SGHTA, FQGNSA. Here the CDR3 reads CASSLEGQGNNQPQHF. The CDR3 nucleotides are TGTGCCAGCAGCTTAGAAGGGCAGGGTAACAATCAGCCCCAGCATTTT.

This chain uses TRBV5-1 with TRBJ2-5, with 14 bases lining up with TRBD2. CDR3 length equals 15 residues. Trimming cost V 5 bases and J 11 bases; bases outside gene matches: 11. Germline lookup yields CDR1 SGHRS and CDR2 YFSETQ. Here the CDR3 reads CASRLGLAGASEQYF. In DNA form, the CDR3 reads TGCGCCAGCAGACTGGGACTAGCGGGAGCCAGTGAGCAGTACTTC.

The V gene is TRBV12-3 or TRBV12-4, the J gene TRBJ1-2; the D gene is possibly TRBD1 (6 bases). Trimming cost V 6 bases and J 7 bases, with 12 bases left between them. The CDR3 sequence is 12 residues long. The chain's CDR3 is CASRQGGGGYTF. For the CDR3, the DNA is TGTGCCAGCAGACAAGGAGGGGGTGGCTACACCTTC.

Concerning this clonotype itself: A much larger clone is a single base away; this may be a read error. The CDR3 loop is CASTNGVMLETQYF. CDR3 DNA sequence: TGTGCCAGTACCAATGGGGTAATGTTAGAGACCCAGTACTTC. The V call is TRBV6-5, the J call TRBJ2-5; no reliable D call. CDR1 and CDR2 from the germline V gene are MNHEY and SVGAGI. The germline V and J ends were trimmed by 9 bases and 4 bases, with 18 bases remaining between them. CDR3 size: 14 residues.

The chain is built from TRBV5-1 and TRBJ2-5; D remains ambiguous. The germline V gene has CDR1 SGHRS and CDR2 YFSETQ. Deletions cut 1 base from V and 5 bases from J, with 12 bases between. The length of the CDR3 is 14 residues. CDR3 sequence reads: CASSLPPLGETQYF. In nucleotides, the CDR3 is TGCGCCAGCAGCTTGCCCCCCTTAGGGGAGACCCAGTACTTC.

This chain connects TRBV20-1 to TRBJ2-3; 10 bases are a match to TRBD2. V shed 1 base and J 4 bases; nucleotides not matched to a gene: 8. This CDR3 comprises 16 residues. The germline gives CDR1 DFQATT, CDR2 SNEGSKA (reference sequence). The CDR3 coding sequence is TGCAGTGCTAGAGTAGCTAGCGGGAGAGGCCCAGATACGCAGTATTTT. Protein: CSARVASGRGPDTQYF.

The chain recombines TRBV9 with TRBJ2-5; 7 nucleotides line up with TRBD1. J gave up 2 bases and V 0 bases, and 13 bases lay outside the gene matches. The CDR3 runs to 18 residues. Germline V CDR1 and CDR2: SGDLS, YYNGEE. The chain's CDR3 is CASSVGGAAGGWQETQYF. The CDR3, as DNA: TGTGCCAGCAGCGTAGGCGGTGCGGCAGGGGGTTGGCAAGAGACCCAGTACTTC. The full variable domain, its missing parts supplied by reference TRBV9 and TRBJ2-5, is DSGVTQTPKHLITATGQRVTLRCSPRSGDLSVYWYQQSLDQGLQFLIQYYNGEERAKGNILERFSAQQFPDLHSELNLSSLELGDSALYFCASSVGGAAGGWQETQYFGPGTRLLVL.

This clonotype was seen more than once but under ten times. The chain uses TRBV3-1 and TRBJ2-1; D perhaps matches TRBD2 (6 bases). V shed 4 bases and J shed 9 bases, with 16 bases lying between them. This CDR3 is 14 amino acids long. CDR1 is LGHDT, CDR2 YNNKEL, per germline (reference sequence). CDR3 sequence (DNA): TGTGCCAGCAGCCCCTATGGCGGGAAGCCTGAGCAGTTCTTC. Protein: CASSPYGGKPEQFF.